The T cell receptor beta chain under discussion was sequenced for a study of cytomegalovirus exposure and HLA in healthy donors. Overall study findings and caveats: Whilst most TCR sequences proved rare, a subset of public TCRs occurred across many donors.

The CDR3 sequence is 15 residues long. V was clipped by 1 base and J by 3 bases; unmatched bases: 4. Germline V gene sequence: CDR1 SGHNT, CDR2 YYREEE (reference sequence). The donors were members of the validation cohort, which comprised about 120 subjects and was separate from the first cohort of 600 to 850 subjects. As to this clone: Its antigen is still unknown.

Some clones are missing from TCRdb's copy, which holds only in-frame ones; the method was immunoSEQ multiplex PCR. Among about 280,000 clones listed, roughly 90% were seen once. Sequencing input: PBMCs. V usage is TRBV5-4 and J usage is TRBJ2-7; 10 bases are shared with TRBD2. The TCR originated in a woman aged 18-30 years in good health and CMV-seronegative. The CDR3 reads CASSLLASGSYEQYF. The CDR3 DNA reads TGTGCCAGCAGCTTGTTGGCTAGCGGGAGCTACGAGCAGTACTTC.